This T cell receptor (beta chain) was obtained from a study of identical twins. Study-level findings and limits: Conclusions were drawn cross-sectionally by statistical analysis, without following the same donors. A partial confounding effect on zero-insertion analyses could come from invariant MAIT and iNKT cells. Insertions ran lower in abundant cord blood beta clonotypes, though not in memory repertoires.

Regarding this clonotype: Antigen specificity is unknown.

Carrying unique molecular identifiers, the cDNA also gained a universal primer site through template switching. TCRdb re-derived calls from the 5' RACE reads in MiXCR, one entry per CDR3 protein. The sample shows fewer than 800,000 distinct CDR3 sequences, around 7.4% of them seen only once. This same sample was also part of a study on yellow fever vaccine responses in identical twins.

The specimen was PBMCs. The sequence was obtained from a woman between 18 and 29 years old in good health.

The DNA of the CDR3 is TGTGCCAGCAGTGATTCCTGGGAGCTGTTTTTT. It is translated as CASSDSWELFF. This rearrangement joins TRBV6-1 to TRBJ2-2; D call uncertain. Germline-derived CDR1 and CDR2 are MNHNS and SASEGT. The CDR3 has 11 residues. Trimming took off 3 bases at V and 9 bases at J, with 5 bases between the two ends.